The subject of this entry is one T cell receptor (beta chain). Its antigen is undetermined. Each donor was nominally healthy when sampled (though unrecorded immune exposures were likely). These data belong to a study of cytomegalovirus exposure and HLA in healthy donors. The PCR was carried out with 60 Vbeta primers and 13 Jbeta primers. Clones were sequenced by immunoSEQ multiplex PCR, and TCRdb holds only the in-frame ones, with some missing. Altogether about 160,000 clones are present, about 75% being singletons, with the ten largest covering under 2.5%. Study results and limitations: A prior analysis recorded that most TCR beta V segments were productive about 87% or about 30% of the time. In a later analysis, at a false discovery rate of 0.05, 16,951 TCR beta sequences were associated with HLA alleles. Among TCR beta chains, those listed as cytomegalovirus-associated numbered some 160.

Unmatched junction bases numbered 7, after V lost 7 bases and J lost 4 bases. Germline CDR1 and CDR2: PRHDT and FYEKMQ (reference sequence). CDR3 length: 15 residues. This TCR was recovered from a female donor in good health and CMV-seronegative. V is TRBV13 and J is TRBJ2-3; 11 bases map to TRBD2. The sequenced material came from PBMCs. The CDR3 spells CASTPASGRSDTQYF. DNA of the CDR3: TGTGCCAGCACGCCGGCTAGCGGGAGGTCAGATACGCAGTATTTT.